This is a list of T cell receptor beta chains from one sample in a study of siplizumab effects on memory and regulatory T cells. TCRdb's copy holds only in-frame clones and misses some; the assay was immunoSEQ multiplex PCR. This sample has tens of thousands of clones; around 90% occur once, and the top ten carry less than 0.3%. The sequenced sample consisted of naive CD4+ T cells sorted from blood. All receptors come from a human donor in good health. The CDR3 runs from the conserved cysteine through the conserved F or W. The order of the fields is clone size, J gene, V gene, D gene, CDR3 protein, CDR3 DNA. D genes are given only for firm matches. A row's size may be missing; if present it is once, few, many or a size class.

.,TRBJ2-7,TRBV6-5,.,CASSYSIAAGYEQYF,TGTGCCAGCAGTTACTCGATAGCGGCCGGATACGAGCAGTACTTC
.,TRBJ2-5,TRBV30,.,CAWSLSPETQYF,TGTGCCTGGAGTCTCTCCCCGGAGACCCAGTACTTC
.,TRBJ1-1,TRBV5-1,.,CASSLTGSRYTEAFF,TGCGCCAGCAGCTTGACAGGGTCAAGATACACTGAAGCTTTCTTT
.,TRBJ2-5,TRBV5-8,TRBD2,CASARHRGGETQYF,TGTGCCAGCGCTCGCCACCGGGGAGGGGAGACCCAGTACTTC
.,TRBJ1-2,TRBV11-2,.,CASSLETKGHFNYGYTF,TGTGCCAGCAGCTTGGAAACTAAGGGACACTTCAACTATGGCTACACCTTC
.,TRBJ2-7,TRBV6-6,.,CASSYDHRLNEQYF,TGTGCCAGCAGTTACGACCACCGGTTGAATGAGCAGTACTTC
.,TRBJ2-1,TRBV5-5,TRBD1,CASSPRTGLAYNEQFF,TGTGCCAGCAGCCCCCGGACAGGGTTAGCCTACAATGAGCAGTTCTTC
.,TRBJ2-7,TRBV19,TRBD1,CASSWDRGREQYF,TGTGCCAGTAGTTGGGACAGGGGGCGTGAGCAGTACTTC
.,TRBJ1-2,TRBV5-1,TRBD1,CASRSTGGDNYGYTF,TGCGCCAGCAGGTCCACAGGGGGGGATAACTATGGCTACACCTTC
.,TRBJ2-1,TRBV6-5,TRBD2,CASSYWVAGGREQFF,TGTGCCAGCAGTTACTGGGTAGCGGGAGGTCGAGAGCAGTTCTTC
.,TRBJ2-5,TRBV7-2,.,CASSRLGTQYF,TGTGCCAGCAGCCGGTTGGGGACCCAGTACTTC
once,TRBJ1-1,TRBV7-2,.,CASSPRMGYDTEAFF,TGTGCCAGCAGCCCGCGGATGGGGTACGACACTGAAGCTTTCTTT
.,TRBJ2-5,TRBV13,.,CASSEQGSGETQYF,TGTGCCAGCAGCGAACAGGGGAGCGGGGAGACCCAGTACTTC
.,TRBJ2-1,TRBV5-1,TRBD2,CASSWTSGRGNEQFF,TGCGCCAGCAGCTGGACTAGCGGGAGGGGCAATGAGCAGTTCTTC
.,TRBJ1-5,TRBV7-9,.,CASSLAGAQPQHF,TGTGCCAGCAGCTTGGCAGGGGCCCAGCCCCAGCATTTT
.,TRBJ2-2,TRBV5-1,.,CASSMTAGDSGELFF,TGCGCCAGCAGCATGACCGCAGGGGATTCCGGGGAGCTGTTTTTT
.,TRBJ1-5,TRBV18,TRBD1,CASSPDRSGGPQHF,TGTGCCAGCTCACCGGACAGGTCCGGAGGGCCCCAGCATTTT
.,TRBJ2-7,TRBV7-2,TRBD1,CASSPDRAREQYF,TGTGCCAGCAGCCCGGACAGGGCTCGCGAGCAGTACTTC
.,TRBJ1-4,TRBV9,.,CASSPGEKLFF,TGTGCCAGCAGTCCCGGGGAAAAACTGTTTTTT
.,TRBJ2-5,TRBV5-8,.,CASSFGRRTDQETQYF,TGTGCCAGCAGCTTTGGGAGGCGGACGGACCAAGAGACCCAGTACTTC
.,TRBJ2-7,TRBV6-5,.,CASSRVDSYEQYF,TGTGCCAGCAGCCGGGTAGATTCCTACGAGCAGTACTTC
.,TRBJ2-6,TRBV30,.,CAWSVGANVLTF,TGTGCCTGGAGTGTCGGGGCCAACGTCCTGACTTTC
.,TRBJ2-7,TRBV10-2,TRBD2,CASNLGGAYEQYF,TGCGCCAGCAACTTGGGGGGGGCCTACGAGCAGTACTTC
.,TRBJ1-1,TRBV11-1,.,CASSLQPGLMNTEAFF,TGTGCCAGCAGCTTACAACCGGGACTCATGAACACTGAAGCTTTCTTT
.,TRBJ2-7,TRBV4-1,TRBD1,CASSQLGRDRAAEQYF,TGCGCCAGCAGCCAACTAGGGCGGGACAGGGCCGCCGAGCAGTACTTC
.,TRBJ1-3,TRBV9,TRBD1,CASSVVPPGGDISGNTIYF,TGTGCCAGCAGCGTAGTCCCCCCAGGGGGTGATATCTCTGGAAACACCATATATTTT
.,TRBJ1-2,TRBV7-2,.,CASSFTQTGYTF,TGTGCCAGCAGCTTCACACAGACTGGCTACACCTTC
.,TRBJ2-1,TRBV7-9,.,CASSLADGGGSAEQFF,TGTGCCAGCAGCTTAGCCGACGGAGGGGGGAGTGCTGAGCAGTTCTTC
.,TRBJ1-3,TRBV5-6,.,CASSLGRRSGNTIYF,TGTGCCAGCAGCTTAGGACGTCGCTCTGGAAACACCATATATTTT
.,TRBJ2-7,TRBV11-2,.,CASSLGGGPYEQYF,TGTGCCAGCAGCTTGGGGGGAGGTCCCTACGAGCAGTACTTC
.,TRBJ2-5,TRBV6-6,TRBD1,CASESQQGGETQYF,TGTGCCAGCGAATCTCAACAGGGGGGCGAGACCCAGTACTTC
.,TRBJ2-3,TRBV6-6,TRBD2,CASSFPSGVYDTQYF,TGTGCCAGCAGTTTCCCTAGCGGGGTATACGATACGCAGTATTTT
.,TRBJ1-2,TRBV2,.,CASSEQGNYGYTF,TGTGCCAGCAGTGAGCAGGGGAACTATGGCTACACCTTC
.,TRBJ1-1,TRBV7-9,.,CASSIGGGPEAFF,TGTGCCAGCAGCATAGGGGGGGGGCCTGAAGCTTTCTTT
.,TRBJ1-6,TRBV28,.,CASSLRARDSPLHF,TGTGCCAGCAGTTTAAGGGCTCGGGATTCACCCCTCCACTTT
.,TRBJ2-3,TRBV5-1,TRBD2,CASSAGPLAGGTDTQYF,TGCGCCAGCAGCGCGGGGCCACTAGCGGGAGGAACAGATACGCAGTATTTT
.,TRBJ1-3,TRBV18,.,CASSPASAGNTIYF,TGTGCCAGCTCACCCGCCAGCGCTGGAAACACCATATATTTT
.,TRBJ2-4,TRBV6-5,.,CASSYSGVRAKNIQYF,TGTGCCAGCAGTTACTCGGGGGTGCGGGCCAAAAACATTCAGTACTTC
few,TRBJ1-5,TRBV2,.,CASRRQADQPQHF,TGTGCCAGCAGGAGACAGGCGGATCAGCCCCAGCATTTT
.,TRBJ1-4,TRBV2,.,CASSSTILPPKLFF,TGTGCCAGCAGTTCGACCATACTCCCTCCGAAACTGTTTTTT
.,TRBJ2-5,TRBV18,.,CASSRIANQETQYF,TGTGCCAGCTCACGAATCGCGAACCAAGAGACCCAGTACTTC
.,TRBJ2-7,TRBV7-9,.,CASSSNPYEQYF,TGTGCCAGCAGCTCGAATCCCTACGAGCAGTACTTC
.,TRBJ1-1,TRBV7-2,.,CASSSQWNTEAFF,TGTGCCAGCAGCTCTCAGTGGAACACTGAAGCTTTCTTT
.,TRBJ2-1,TRBV6-5,TRBD2,CASSYPTSGRFEQFF,TGTGCCAGCAGTTACCCGACTAGCGGGAGGTTCGAGCAGTTCTTC
.,TRBJ1-1,TRBV7-9,TRBD1,CASRGQPNTEAFF,TGTGCCAGCAGGGGACAGCCGAACACTGAAGCTTTCTTT
.,TRBJ2-3,TRBV5-1,.,CASSVELTPDTQYF,TGCGCCAGCAGCGTAGAGCTAACTCCCGATACGCAGTATTTT
once,TRBJ2-3,TRBV7-9,.,CASSQGPQGHTDTQYF,TGTGCCAGCAGCCAGGGGCCTCAGGGACACACAGATACGCAGTATTTT
.,TRBJ2-1,TRBV6-5,.,CASSRLVAARNQQFF,TGTGCCAGCAGCAGACTAGTAGCCGCGCGCAATCAGCAGTTCTTC
.,TRBJ1-1,TRBV7-9,TRBD1,CASSFDRENTEAFF,TGTGCCAGCAGCTTCGACAGGGAGAACACTGAAGCTTTCTTT
.,TRBJ2-7,TRBV18,.,CASSPGGEEQYF,TGTGCCAGCTCACCAGGCGGGGAGGAGCAGTACTTC
.,TRBJ2-1,TRBV18,TRBD2,CASSPGLAANEQFF,TGTGCCAGCTCACCAGGACTAGCGGCTAATGAGCAGTTCTTC
.,TRBJ2-2,TRBV10-3,TRBD2,CAIRGTSGFGELFF,TGTGCCATCAGGGGGACTAGCGGCTTCGGGGAGCTGTTTTTT
.,TRBJ2-7,TRBV6-5,TRBD1,CASSAWTGASYEQYF,TGTGCCAGCAGTGCCTGGACAGGAGCCTCCTACGAGCAGTACTTC
.,TRBJ1-4,TRBV19,.,CASSVDGGRNEKLFF,TGTGCCAGTAGCGTAGACGGCGGGCGTAATGAAAAACTGTTTTTT
.,TRBJ2-2,TRBV2,TRBD2,CASSEAGLGRRELFF,TGTGCCAGCAGTGAAGCGGGACTAGGCCGGCGGGAGCTGTTTTTT
.,TRBJ2-1,TRBV11-1,TRBD2,CASSRPGLASNEQFF,TGTGCCAGCAGCCGACCGGGACTAGCTTCCAATGAGCAGTTCTTC
.,TRBJ2-1,TRBV7-8,.,CASSLEGRGPLAYNEQFF,TGTGCCAGCAGCTTAGAGGGCCGAGGGCCACTGGCCTACAATGAGCAGTTCTTC
.,TRBJ2-4,TRBV5-1,TRBD1,CASSFGRGLDIQYF,TGCGCCAGCAGCTTCGGCAGGGGGCTGGACATTCAGTACTTC
.,TRBJ1-4,TRBV2,TRBD1,CASISRQGYEKLFF,TGTGCCAGCATCTCGAGACAGGGATATGAAAAACTGTTTTTT